This T cell receptor (beta chain) was sequenced during a study of cytomegalovirus exposure and HLA in healthy donors. As concerns this clone: Its antigen is not identified.

The PCR was carried out with 60 Vbeta primers and 13 Jbeta primers. Original handling: A later analysis tallied 80 million or so unique TCR beta chains, about 9.9 million of them shared. Measured with immunoSEQ multiplex PCR; TCRdb has only the in-frame clones, and not every one. D and trimming come from the DNA, and the V and J calls and clone size come from that table. This table has 95,000 to 150,000 clones, about 80% appearing once. Study-wide results and caveats: A reported reduction in N-insertions relative to the roughly 710-donor mean was seen in an Asian-associated ancestry cluster in a later analysis.

Sequencing input: PBMCs. This TCR derives from a woman aged 40 to 50 in good health and CMV-seropositive.

This chain's CDR3 is CASSAGNTEAFF. For the CDR3, the DNA is TGTGCCAGCAGCGCCGGTAACACTGAAGCTTTCTTT. The chain couples TRBV27 to TRBJ1-1; no clear D. CDR3 length: 12 residues. Trimming shortened V by 6 bases and J by 2 bases, and 7 bases separated the two germline ends. Germline V lookup: CDR1 MNHEY, CDR2 SMNVEV (reference sequence).